Listed here is a single TCR beta chain. V trimming: 3 bases; J trimming: 1 base; junction bases outside the gene matches: 6. The CDR3 consists of 16 residues. Germline CDR1 reads KGHDR; CDR2 reads SFDVKD. Cohort 3 donors were reported recovered after two negative PCRs, clearance, or symptom resolution. The sample belongs to a study of blood T cell repertoires in COVID-19. Looking at the study overall: Sites in the United States, Italy and Spain provided acute and convalescent COVID-19 samples. PBMCs, B-cell-depleted T cells, or T cells provided the cDNA or gDNA that made up the material.

Original data processing: Counts of nucleated cells, estimated from reference gene primer amplification, were obtained. Libraries were prepared by immunoSEQ multiplex PCR; TCRdb keeps only in-frame clonotypes and omits some of them. The DNA gave D and trimming, while V, J and clone size come from that table. The profile covers a few hundred thousand clones, with 85% to 90% appearing a single time and about 4% taken by the ten largest. This chain links TRBV24-1 with TRBJ1-2, with 8 nucleotides matching TRBD1. The clonotype originates from a man in his thirties or forties who had recovered from COVID-19. The specimen sequenced was PBMCs or T cells enriched from blood (not recorded which). The CDR3 DNA follows: TGTGCCACCAGTGATCGGACAGGGAGCGGTAACTATGGCTACACCTTC. Its protein is CATSDRTGSGNYGYTF.